This T cell receptor (beta chain) was sequenced for a study of spatial heterogeneity in lung cancer. Study-level results: Quantities of ubiquitous and regional expanded TCRs paralleled ubiquitous and regional nonsynonymous mutations, respectively. Counts that tracked tumor mutation counts were those of expanded intratumoral alpha and beta TCRs.

Points on this clonotype: Its antigen is as yet unknown.

Specified time point: sample taken at primary tumor resection. Each CDR3 protein gets one entry after TCRdb re-called the 5' RACE reads with MiXCR. The data show roughly 3,900 distinct CDR3 sequences, about 33% seen once. J gave up 6 bases and V 3 bases, and 4 bases lay outside the gene matches. This CDR3 contains 16 residues. Germline assignment: CDR1 SGHNT and CDR2 YENEEA. The material was lung tumor tissue, obtained at surgery. The TCR originated in a male donor with early-stage non-small cell lung cancer. This sequence joins TRBV11-3 and TRBJ2-1; 14 bases are a match to TRBD2. The CDR3 nucleotides read TGTGCCAGCAGCTTCGGACTAGCGGGAGGAGGCAATGAGCAGTTCTTC. Translation gives CASSFGLAGGGNEQFF.